Listed here are 17 T cell receptor beta chains from one sample, sequenced in a study of cytomegalovirus exposure and HLA in healthy donors. Profiled with immunoSEQ multiplex PCR; TCRdb holds only in-frame clones, not every one. The data contain some 150,000 clones, 94% of them seen just once; the ten biggest clones take up approximately 2%. Sample: PBMCs. These receptors all stem from a man younger than 30 in good health and CMV-seropositive.

The rearrangement uses TRBV7-9 and TRBJ2-7, with 10 bases fitting TRBD1. J was trimmed by 5 bases and V by 2 bases; bases with no gene match: 9. The CDR3 is 16 amino acids. The V gene's germline CDR1 is SEHNR and CDR2 FQNEAQ (reference sequence). The CDR3 reads CASSLRPGQGTDEQYF. DNA of the CDR3: TGTGCCAGCAGCTTACGACCGGGACAGGGGACCGACGAGCAGTACTTC.

The V gene is TRBV7-9, the J gene TRBJ2-3; D is possibly TRBD2 (6 bases). The length of the CDR3 is 12 residues. Germline V gives CDR1 SEHNR, CDR2 FQNEAQ (reference sequence). V lost 4 bases and J lost 7, with 9 bases in between. CDR3 nucleotides: TGTGCCAGCAGCTCGGGGGTGAATACGCAGTATTTT. Encoded protein: CASSSGVNTQYF.

This clone was seen just once. The gene calls are TRBV21-1 and TRBJ1-2; the D call TRBD1 from the table was never checked on the DNA. TRBV21-1 is noted as a pseudogene. The CDR3 is 14 amino acids. The CDR3 DNA reads as TGTGCCAGCAGCATACGACAGGGCCTCTATGGCTACACCTTC. It is translated as CASSIRQGLYGYTF.

The chain links TRBV27 to TRBJ2-7; possibly TRBD2 for D (6 bases). Germline CDR1 is MNHEY and CDR2 is SMNVEV (reference sequence). This CDR3 spans 15 amino acids. V lost 1 base and J lost 0, with 10 bases in between. CDR3 sequence (DNA): TGTGCCAGCAGTTTATTTGCGGGAAGCTCCTACGAGCAGTACTTC. Protein: CASSLFAGSSYEQYF.

The CDR3 nucleotides read TGCAGCGTCTATACAGGGGGAAGGAATGAAAAACTGTTTTTT. Amino acids: CSVYTGGRNEKLFF. V and J are TRBV29-1 and TRBJ1-4; 8 bases align to TRBD1. The CDR3 extends over 14 amino acids. The V gene end was trimmed by 6 bases and the J gene end by 5 bases; junction bases not matched to a gene: 8. Per germline, CDR1 SQVTM and CDR2 ANQGSEA.

The chain uses TRBV19 and TRBJ1-2, with D perhaps TRBD1 (6 bases). Trimming cost V 7 bases and J 7 bases, with 22 bases left between them. CDR3 length equals 15 residues. Germline assignment: CDR1 LNHDA and CDR2 SQIVND (reference sequence). The CDR3 DNA sequence: TGTGCCAGTATCGGGCTCGACAGGACGAGAAGTGGCTACACCTTC. Translating gives CASIGLDRTRSGYTF.

The chain carries TRBV5-1 and TRBJ2-2, with a weak D call TRBD1 (5 bases). CDR1 is SGHRS and CDR2 is YFSETQ in the germline V gene. V lost 0 bases, J lost 1 base, and 10 bases lay in between. This CDR3 is built from 16 residues. The CDR3 reads CASSLGTLGNTGELFF. The CDR3 coding sequence is TGCGCCAGCAGCTTGGGGACATTGGGGAACACCGGGGAGCTGTTTTTT.

The V and J genes are TRBV29-1 and TRBJ1-1; possibly TRBD1 for D (6 bases). This CDR3 is built from 16 residues. Germline CDR1 and CDR2: SQVTM and ANQGSEA. V was pared by 6 bases and J by 3 bases, with 23 bases between. The CDR3 here is CSVYKMGAPRYTEAFF. The CDR3 DNA sequence: TGCAGCGTCTATAAGATGGGGGCCCCTAGGTACACTGAAGCTTTCTTT. The full variable domain, with the rest looked up from reference TRBV29-1 and TRBJ1-1, is SAVISQKPSRDICQRGTSLTIQCQVDSQVTMMFWYRQQPGQSLTLIATANQGSEATYESGFVIDKFPISRPNLTFSTLTVSNMSPEDSSIYLCSVYKMGAPRYTEAFFGQGTRLTVV.

This chain joins TRBV11-2 and TRBJ2-7, with 8 bases lining up with TRBD2. Germline V lookup: CDR1 SGHAT, CDR2 FQNNGV. V was pared by 3 bases and J by 5 bases, with 9 bases of the junction left unmatched. The CDR3 runs 15 residues. The CDR3 DNA follows: TGTGCCAGCAGCTTCCCCGGGAGGGCCCTCCACGAGCAGTACTTC. Its protein product is CASSFPGRALHEQYF.

The rearrangement joins TRBV9 to TRBJ2-3, with D possibly matching TRBD2 (6 bases). CDR1 SGDLS and CDR2 YYNGEE come from the germline V gene. This CDR3 has 14 amino acids. V shed 0 bases and J shed 6 bases, with 11 bases lying between them. The CDR3, as DNA: TGTGCCAGCAGCGTAGGTGGAGGGCCGGATACGCAGTATTTT. This gives the protein CASSVGGGPDTQYF.

The V gene is TRBV30, the J gene TRBJ2-3; 9 positions match TRBD1. Germline values: CDR1 GTSNPN, CDR2 SVGIG (reference sequence). The trim removed 1 base at V and 2 bases at J, leaving 7 bases unmatched. This CDR3 comprises 16 residues. Here the CDR3 reads CAWSGPRTGVTDTQYF. The CDR3 DNA follows: TGTGCCTGGAGTGGCCCGCGGACAGGGGTCACAGATACGCAGTATTTT.

The chain has TRBV10-3 and TRBJ1-5; 10 positions agree with TRBD1. The CDR3 is 15 residues long. Per germline, CDR1 ENHRY and CDR2 SYGVKD. Trimming took 6 bases from V and 4 from J; bases not matched to a gene: 6. The CDR3 reads CAIRPGQGTNQPQHF. In nucleotides, the CDR3 is TGTGCCATCAGGCCGGGACAGGGGACAAATCAGCCCCAGCATTTT.

The CDR3 region has the DNA TGTGCCAGCAGCTCGGGGCCACTAGCGGGAGGGGAGCGCTACAATGAGCAGTTCTTC. It codes for CASSSGPLAGGERYNEQFF. The gene calls are TRBV7-2 and TRBJ2-1; 13 bases are shared with TRBD2. From germline, CDR1 is SGHTA and CDR2 FQGNSA. The CDR3 length is 19 residues. Trimming cost V 4 bases and J 3 bases; bases outside gene matches: 12.

This chain uses TRBV7-8 with TRBJ1-4; D might be TRBD1 (5 bases). The germline V and J ends were trimmed by 4 bases and 8 bases, with 5 bases remaining between them. Germline-derived CDR1 and CDR2 are SGHVS and FQNEAQ. The CDR3 extends over 11 amino acids. The CDR3 nucleotides read TGTGCCAGCAGCTCAGGGGAAAAACTGTTTTTT. Amino acids: CASSSGEKLFF. The full variable domain, with the rest looked up from reference TRBV7-8 and TRBJ1-4, is GAGVSQSPRYKVAKRGQDVALRCDPISGHVSLFWYQQALGQGPEFLTYFQNEAQLDKSGLPSDRFFAERPEGSVSTLKIQRTQQEDSAVYLCASSSGEKLFFGSGTQLSVL.

The chain combines TRBV15 with TRBJ2-1, with TRBD2 matching over 14 bases. J gave up 9 bases and V 6 bases, and 4 bases lay outside the gene matches. From germline, CDR1 is LNHNV and CDR2 YYDKDF (reference sequence). CDR3 length: 14 residues. CDR3 loop: CATRTGLAGAEQFF. CDR3 DNA: TGTGCCACCAGAACGGGACTAGCGGGAGCTGAGCAGTTCTTC.

V usage is TRBV2 and J usage is TRBJ1-1; D remains unclear. CDR3 size: 11 residues. Germline V gives CDR1 SNHLY, CDR2 FYNNEI. The germline V and J ends were trimmed by 9 bases and 3 bases, with 8 bases remaining between them. CDR3 in amino acids: CASNGDTEAFF. In nucleotides, the CDR3 is TGTGCCAGTAACGGAGACACTGAAGCTTTCTTT.

The chain couples TRBV27 to TRBJ1-1, with 7 bases that match TRBD1. Per the germline V gene, CDR1 is MNHEY and CDR2 is SMNVEV (reference sequence). The CDR3 consists of 15 residues. The J segment lost 4 bases and the V segment lost 9 bases, leaving 14 bases of the junction unmatched. The CDR3 region is CASCPRGGGFTEAFF. CDR3 bases: TGTGCCAGTTGTCCCCGAGGGGGCGGATTCACTGAAGCTTTCTTT.